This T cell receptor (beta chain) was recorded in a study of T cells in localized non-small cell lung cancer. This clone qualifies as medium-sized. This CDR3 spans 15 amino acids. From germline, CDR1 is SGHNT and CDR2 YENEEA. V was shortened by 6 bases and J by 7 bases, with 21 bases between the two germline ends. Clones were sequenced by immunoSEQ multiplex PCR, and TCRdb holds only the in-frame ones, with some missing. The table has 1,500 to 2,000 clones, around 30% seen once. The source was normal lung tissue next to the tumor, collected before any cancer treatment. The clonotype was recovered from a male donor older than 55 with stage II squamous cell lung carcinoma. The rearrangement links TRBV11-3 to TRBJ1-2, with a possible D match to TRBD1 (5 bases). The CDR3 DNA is TGTGCCAGCAGTTCCTCGGGGGGTTTAGCTCTTGGCTACACCTTC. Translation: CASSSSGGLALGYTF.